The clone carrying this T cell receptor (beta chain) turned up a few times. Patients were excluded because of uncontrolled infection, other autoimmune disease, pregnancy or lactation. The authors took PBMCs from 7.5 to 10 ml fresh peripheral blood. The CDR3 contains 14 residues. Trimming removed 7 bases at V and 4 bases at J, with 20 bases between. Germline CDR1 is DFQATT and CDR2 is SNEGSKA (reference sequence). The sample comes from a study of T cells in Graves' hyperthyroidism and ophthalmopathy. In the study overall: Peripheral blood was collected at initial diagnosis, before any treatment.

TCR beta CDR3 region amplification was performed from RNA transcripts. HTBI primers were employed in a first-round RT-PCR of the TCR CDR3. TCRdb redid the calling of the multiplex PCR reads with MiXCR, one entry per CDR3 protein. The sample yields some 380,000 distinct CDR3 sequences, roughly 13% seen once. The sequence was obtained from a man aged 30 to 45 with Graves' hyperthyroidism that later progressed to Graves' ophthalmopathy. The sequenced material came from blood. This sequence joins TRBV20-1 and TRBJ2-7, with D perhaps matching TRBD2 (7 bases). The chain's CDR3 is CSGQRGGAGYEQYF. The CDR3 DNA sequence: TGCAGTGGGCAGAGAGGGGGGGCGGGTTACGAGCAGTACTTC.